This T cell receptor beta chain was captured in a study of blood T cell repertoires in COVID-19 (dated by TCRdb to 2020 to 2021). For the study in its entirety: The collaborator samples originated in the United States, Italy and Spain and spanned the acute and convalescent phases of COVID-19. The material from the prospective study consisted of cDNA or gDNA derived from T cells, B-cell-depleted T cells, or PBMCs. The dataset comprised deeply sampled blood TCRbeta repertoires from subjects exposed to, actively infected with, or recovered from COVID-19. The repertoires were released in a freely available public database intended as a resource for research on the immune response to SARS-CoV-2. The samples were drawn from the first 160 participants of the ongoing ImmuneRACE study and from roughly 1,300 subjects provided by 6 global collaborators. Sample metadata almost always included a de-identified subject ID, COVID-19 status, age in years and sex. Where available, HLA class I and class II types were obtained from metadata supplied by the sample provider rather than from assay-based typing. Broader findings and caveats from the paper: Clinical and demographic metadata were provided uncurated, with the amount varying by source and participant.

Enrolling through a virtual design, the prospective study's participants ranged in age from roughly 18 to 89 years and lived across roughly 23 United States geographic areas. Cohort assignment in the prospective study relied on participant-reported clinical history from a screening survey and a study questionnaire. In the prospective study, mobile phlebotomists collected whole blood, serum and a nasopharyngeal or oropharyngeal swab from each participant. Additional blood draws and questionnaires over an approximately 2-month period could optionally be provided by prospective study participants. Before DNA extraction, blood samples from the prospective study were shipped at room temperature or frozen. As regards this clone: What antigen it recognizes has not been identified. No quality values exist for individual bases; no much larger clone is one base distant.

TCRbeta CDR3 regions were amplified from genomic DNA using the immunoSEQ Assay, a bias-controlled multiplex PCR. The source study handled its data this way. Nucleated cell counts per sample were estimated from amplification of reference gene primers within the assay. To quantify the absolute abundance of each unique TCRbeta CDR3 rearrangement, sequence reads were collapsed and filtered. For each sample, productive Simpson clonality was calculated by taking the square root of Simpson's diversity index across productive rearrangements. This immuneACCESS table, as held by TCRdb, lists in-frame sequences with V and J called but not all clones. Of the missing ones, under half trace to an unresolved V gene in checked studies; the others have no known cause. V and J calls and clone size come straight from that table; D and trimming were deduced from the DNA. Recorded for this sample are about 230,000 clones; 85% to 90% of them occurred a single time. The ten largest clones capture 3.5% to 4% of the sample.

Ends trimmed: V by 1 base, J by 2 bases; bases unmatched to a gene: 6. From cysteine to phenylalanine, the CDR3 is 16 amino acids long. Left in the record is the CDR3 DNA by itself, 48 bases read in frame from the first base. Via the germline V gene, CDR1 is SGHTA and CDR2 FQGNSA. The chain joins TRBV7-2 to TRBJ2-3; 7 nucleotides in the junction match TRBD1. The specimen was PBMCs or T cells enriched from blood (not recorded which). The sequence was obtained from a woman aged 25 to 39 with acute COVID-19. At the DNA level, the sequence is TGTGCCAGCAGCTTAGGTAGGACAGGACTCACAGATACGCAGTATTTT. This yields the protein CASSLGRTGLTDTQYF.